This entry lists 20 T cell receptor beta chains sequenced from one sample in a study of shared clonotypes between healthy human individuals. The naive CD8 subset, CD45RO-negative cells positively selected for CCR7, excluded terminally differentiated effector memory CD45RA+ cells. Produced via immunoSEQ multiplex PCR; TCRdb's table is partial and in-frame only. Found here are nearly 600,000 clones, over 95% of them singletons; the top ten hold 0.11%. The sample consisted of naive CD8+ T cells sorted from blood. The receptors shown here come from a young woman in good health.

This clone was seen once. V is TRBV19 and J is TRBJ2-3, with TRBD2 matching over 7 bases. This CDR3 has 14 amino acids. CDR1 and CDR2 from the germline V gene are LNHDA and SQIVND (reference sequence). The V gene end was trimmed by 0 bases and the J gene end by 6 bases; junction bases not matched to a gene: 3. CDR3 region: CASSIDNGGDTQYF. CDR3 sequence (DNA): TGTGCCAGTAGTATAGATAACGGGGGGGATACGCAGTATTTT.

The J gene is TRBJ2-2, the V gene TRBV11-2, with a tentative D call TRBD2 (7 bases). CDR3 length: 15 residues. Germline lookup yields CDR1 SGHAT and CDR2 FQNNGV. Trimming removed 7 bases from V and 2 bases from J, with 14 bases in between. CDR3 sequence reads: CASIQGRDNTGELFF. For the CDR3, the DNA is TGTGCCAGCATTCAGGGGAGGGATAACACCGGGGAGCTGTTTTTT.

The chain uses TRBV2 and TRBJ1-2, with D unresolved. The CDR3 runs to 13 residues. Trimming left V 11 bases short and J 0 bases short, with 13 bases between. Germline CDR1 reads SNHLY; CDR2 reads FYNNEI. The CDR3 DNA follows: TGTGCCTGGCTGGTTCGCGCTAACTATGGCTACACCTTC. This sequence encodes CAWLVRANYGYTF.

The chain uses TRBV29-1 and TRBJ2-7; D is possibly TRBD2 (5 bases). The CDR3 loop spans 13 amino acids. Germline V lookup: CDR1 SQVTM, CDR2 ANQGSEA. V lost 2 bases, J lost 3 bases, and 11 bases lay in between. The CDR3, as DNA: TGCAGCGTTGAAACGTGGGAGAGCTACGAGCAGTACTTC. Protein sequence: CSVETWESYEQYF.

The J gene is TRBJ2-2, the V gene TRBV27; D ambiguous. Germline V gene sequence: CDR1 MNHEY, CDR2 SMNVEV (reference sequence). The CDR3 extends over 14 amino acids. The germline V and J ends were trimmed by 3 bases and 6 bases, with 11 bases remaining between them. The CDR3, as DNA: TGTGCCAGCAGTTTTTTAGGGTCCCCCGGGGAGCTGTTTTTT. Translated, it gives CASSFLGSPGELFF.

The genes are TRBV4-1 and TRBJ2-7; the match to TRBD1 covers 10 bases. Germline values: CDR1 MGHRA, CDR2 YSYEKL. The CDR3 totals 14 residues. The ends lost 4 bases at V and 6 bases at J; junction bases unmatched: 6. CDR3 sequence reads: CASSPRDRGGEQYF. CDR3 nucleotides: TGCGCCAGCAGCCCAAGGGACAGGGGAGGCGAGCAGTACTTC.

This clone came up once. The V call is TRBV28, the J call TRBJ1-1; D is possibly TRBD1 (6 bases). Trimming pared 1 base from V and 4 bases from J, leaving 10 bases between. Germline V gene lookup returns CDR1 MDHEN and CDR2 SYDVKM. CDR3 length: 14 amino acids. The CDR3 loop reads CASSLSGAGTEAFF. The CDR3 DNA reads as TGTGCCAGCAGTTTATCAGGGGCGGGCACTGAAGCTTTCTTT.

The genes are TRBV6-5 and TRBJ2-3; the D is unclear. Germline CDR1 and CDR2: MNHEY and SVGAGI. V lost 1 base to trimming and J lost 5 bases, with 7 bases between them. The CDR3 sequence is 13 residues long. CDR3 amino acids: CASSYLSGDTQYF. The CDR3, as DNA: TGTGCCAGCAGTTACTTATCTGGAGATACGCAGTATTTT.

The chain employs TRBV27 and TRBJ2-5; tentative D call: TRBD2 (5 bases). Germline values: CDR1 MNHEY, CDR2 SMNVEV (reference sequence). The CDR3 is made up of 15 amino acids. V shed 6 bases and J shed 2 bases, with 16 bases lying between them. The CDR3 nucleotides are TGTGCCAGCAGCCGGACGGACGGGGAACAAGAGACCCAGTACTTC. Protein sequence: CASSRTDGEQETQYF.

Turning to this clone: The junction differs from germline at one of its ends, possibly a read error. This rearrangement joins TRBV28 to TRBJ2-2; D not certain. Germline CDR1 MDHEN, CDR2 SYDVKM. The CDR3 extends over 11 amino acids. DNA of the CDR3: TGTGCCACCAGTTCGTTCGGGGAGCTGTTTTTT. Translation gives CATSSFGELFF.

The rearrangement joins TRBV7-2 to TRBJ2-1, with a tentative D call TRBD2 (5 bases). Trimming took 5 bases from V and 3 from J, leaving 8 bases between them. Per germline, CDR1 SGHTA and CDR2 FQGNSA. This CDR3 comprises 13 residues. The DNA for the CDR3 is TGTGCCAGCAGCCCACGGGGCTACAATGAGCAGTTCTTC. Its protein is CASSPRGYNEQFF.

Remarks on this clone: In the same sample, other DNA sequences code for this CDR3. The V gene is TRBV5-4, the J gene TRBJ2-3; the D gene could be TRBD1 or TRBD2 (6 bases each). Trimming took off 2 bases at V and 5 bases at J, with 9 bases between the two ends. Germline CDR1 reads SGHNT; CDR2 reads YYREEE (reference sequence). There are 13 residues in the CDR3. The CDR3 is CASSFGGGDTQYF. The CDR3, as DNA: TGTGCCAGCAGCTTCGGAGGGGGAGATACGCAGTATTTT.

This clone has a single count. The genes are TRBV2 and TRBJ2-7, with 8 nucleotides matching TRBD2. The length of the CDR3 is 14 residues. The V gene end was trimmed by 8 bases and the J gene end by 5 bases; junction bases not matched to a gene: 11. Germline CDR1 reads SNHLY; CDR2 reads FYNNEI. DNA of the CDR3: TGTGCCAGCGCCCCGCCAGCGGGAGTCCACGAGCAGTACTTC. Protein sequence: CASAPPAGVHEQYF.

This chain links TRBV7-9 with TRBJ1-1; D not certain. From germline, CDR1 is SEHNR and CDR2 FQNEAQ (reference sequence). V dropped 4 bases and J dropped 10 bases, with 10 bases sitting between them. The CDR3 is made up of 11 amino acids. The CDR3 region has the DNA TGTGCCAGCAGCTCGGGTGGTGCAGCTTTCTTT. Protein: CASSSGGAAFF. Based on the CDR3 plus reference TRBV7-9 and TRBJ1-1, the full variable domain is DTGVSQNPRHKITKRGQNVTFRCDPISEHNRLYWYRQTLGQGPEFLTYFQNEAQLEKSRLLSDRFSAERPKGSFSTLEIQRTEQGDSAMYLCASSSGGAAFFGQGTRLTVV.

Concerning this clone: The same CDR3 is also encoded by other DNA sequences in this sample. J is TRBJ2-7 and V is TRBV2; 7 positions agree with TRBD1. J was trimmed by 0 bases and V by 8 bases; bases with no gene match: 1. The CDR3 consists of 12 residues. CDR1 is SNHLY and CDR2 is FYNNEI in the germline V gene. CDR3 DNA sequence: TGTGCCAGCCGGGACAGCTCCTACGAGCAGTACTTC. Translated: CASRDSSYEQYF.

The chain has TRBV29-1 and TRBJ2-1, with 9 bases aligning to TRBD1. Trimming took 6 bases from V and 1 from J; bases not matched to a gene: 1. Germline V gene data show CDR1 as SQVTM and CDR2 as ANQGSEA. The CDR3 has 13 residues. CDR3 coding DNA: TGCAGCGTCGGACAGGGGTCCTACAATGAGCAGTTCTTC. Translating it yields CSVGQGSYNEQFF.

The chain joins TRBV27 to TRBJ2-5; no clear D gene. TRBJ2-7 explains the end of the DNA better; the J call may be wrong. Germline lookup yields CDR1 MNHEY and CDR2 SMNVEV (reference sequence). The CDR3 extends over 11 amino acids. The CDR3 region is CASRSPSEQYF. CDR3 nucleotide sequence: TGTGCCAGCCGGTCCCCCTCCGAGCAGTACTTC.

This chain joins TRBV7-6 and TRBJ2-7; 11 positions agree with TRBD2. Germline V gives CDR1 SGHVS, CDR2 FNYEAQ. With 5 bases clipped from V and 0 bases from J, the junction kept 6 bases outside the gene matches. CDR3 length: 16 amino acids. The CDR3 DNA follows: TGTGCCAGCAGCCCGGGACTAGCGGAGAGCTCCTACGAGCAGTACTTC. The encoded protein is CASSPGLAESSYEQYF.

The V gene is TRBV6-6, the J gene TRBJ1-5; no clear D gene. V was cut by 5 bases and J by 5 bases, with 13 bases left in between. Germline CDR1 is MNHNY and CDR2 is SVGAGI (reference sequence). The CDR3 covers 14 residues. CDR3 sequence (DNA): TGTGCCAGCAGTCACGATGGGGAGGATCAGCCCCAGCATTTT. It codes for CASSHDGEDQPQHF.

The genes are TRBV19 and TRBJ1-1; D may be TRBD1 (5 bases). Germline CDR1 reads LNHDA; CDR2 reads SQIVND (reference sequence). The CDR3 sequence is 15 residues long. With 4 bases removed from V and 1 base from J, the gap between germline ends came to 13 bases. CDR3 protein: CASSKPGYWNTEAFF. The CDR3 DNA reads TGTGCCAGTAGTAAGCCAGGGTACTGGAACACTGAAGCTTTCTTT.